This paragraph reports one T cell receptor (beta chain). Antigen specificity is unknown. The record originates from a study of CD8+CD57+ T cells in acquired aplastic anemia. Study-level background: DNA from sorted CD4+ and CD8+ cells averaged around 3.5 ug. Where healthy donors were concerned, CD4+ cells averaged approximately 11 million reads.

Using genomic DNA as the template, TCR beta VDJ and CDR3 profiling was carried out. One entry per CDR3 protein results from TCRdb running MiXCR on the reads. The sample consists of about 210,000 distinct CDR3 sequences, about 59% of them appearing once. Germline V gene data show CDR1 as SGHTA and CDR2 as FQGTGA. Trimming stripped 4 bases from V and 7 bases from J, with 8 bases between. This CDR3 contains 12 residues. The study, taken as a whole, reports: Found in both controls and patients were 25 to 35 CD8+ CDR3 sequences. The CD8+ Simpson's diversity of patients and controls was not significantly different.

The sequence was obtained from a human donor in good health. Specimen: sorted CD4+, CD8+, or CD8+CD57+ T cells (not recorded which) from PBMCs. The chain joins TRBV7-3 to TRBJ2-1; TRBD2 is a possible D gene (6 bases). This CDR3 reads CASSWDLNEQFF. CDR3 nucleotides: TGTGCCAGCAGCTGGGACTTAAATGAGCAGTTCTTC.